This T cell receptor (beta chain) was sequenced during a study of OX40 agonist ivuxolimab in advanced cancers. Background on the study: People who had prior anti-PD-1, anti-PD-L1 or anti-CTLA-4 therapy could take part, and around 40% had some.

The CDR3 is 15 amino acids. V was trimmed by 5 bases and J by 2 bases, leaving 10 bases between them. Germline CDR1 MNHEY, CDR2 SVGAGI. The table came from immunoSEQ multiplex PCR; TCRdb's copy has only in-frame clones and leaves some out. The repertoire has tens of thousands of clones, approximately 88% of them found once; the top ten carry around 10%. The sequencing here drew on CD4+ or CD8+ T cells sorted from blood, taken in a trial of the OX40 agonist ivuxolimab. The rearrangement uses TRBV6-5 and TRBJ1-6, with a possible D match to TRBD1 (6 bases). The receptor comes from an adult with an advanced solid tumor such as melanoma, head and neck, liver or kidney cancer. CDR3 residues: CASSLGGPYNSPLHF. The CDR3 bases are TGTGCCAGCAGTCTGGGGGGGCCCTATAATTCACCCCTCCACTTT.